Detailed here is one T cell receptor (beta chain). Tumor samples were obtained before definitive surgery or chemotherapy. The CDR3 loop spans 13 amino acids. The germline CDR1 and CDR2 sequences are MDHEN and SYDVKM. V was cut by 10 bases and J by 0 bases, with 10 bases left in between. The data stem from a study of high-grade serous ovarian cancer treatment subgroups. The assay was immunoSEQ multiplex PCR, and TCRdb's table has in-frame clones only and misses some. The sample includes thousands of clones, 60% to 80% of them seen just once. The receptor comes from a human donor with high-grade serous ovarian cancer. The sequencing sample was made of tumor tissue. The chain links TRBV28 to TRBJ2-1; D remains ambiguous. The CDR3 reads CATRLNSYNEQFF. The CDR3 nucleotides read TGTGCCACCAGACTGAACTCCTACAATGAGCAGTTCTTC. The full variable domain, completed using reference TRBV28 and TRBJ2-1, is DVKVTQSSRYLVKRTGEKVFLECVQDMDHENMFWYRQDPGLGLRLIYFSYDVKMKEKGDIPEGYSVSREKKERFSLILESASTNQTSMYLCATRLNSYNEQFFGPGTRLTVL.